The sequence of this T cell receptor (beta chain) was determined in a study of graft-versus-host responses after intestinal transplantation. Regarding the study as a whole: Researchers found GvH clones in recipient marrow, and some showed up first in ileum or blood. Early HvG declines after transplant were associated with peak circulating GvH clone levels.

Clones were read by immunoSEQ multiplex PCR, and TCRdb kept only the in-frame ones, dropping some. The table has tens of thousands of clones, about 92% seen once. V shed 0 bases and J shed 8 bases, with 13 bases lying between them. This CDR3 contains 14 residues. Germline values: CDR1 PRHDT, CDR2 FYEKMQ (reference sequence). In regard to this clone: The antigen is unknown.

This TCR came from a human donor who received an intestinal transplant. Specimen: unstimulated CD8+ T cells sorted from spleen or lymph node cells, collected before intestinal transplant. The chain links TRBV13 to TRBJ1-2; D ambiguous. The CDR3 bases are TGTGCCAGCAGCTTAGGCCTTGGTACTTGGGGCTACACCTTC. This encodes CASSLGLGTWGYTF.